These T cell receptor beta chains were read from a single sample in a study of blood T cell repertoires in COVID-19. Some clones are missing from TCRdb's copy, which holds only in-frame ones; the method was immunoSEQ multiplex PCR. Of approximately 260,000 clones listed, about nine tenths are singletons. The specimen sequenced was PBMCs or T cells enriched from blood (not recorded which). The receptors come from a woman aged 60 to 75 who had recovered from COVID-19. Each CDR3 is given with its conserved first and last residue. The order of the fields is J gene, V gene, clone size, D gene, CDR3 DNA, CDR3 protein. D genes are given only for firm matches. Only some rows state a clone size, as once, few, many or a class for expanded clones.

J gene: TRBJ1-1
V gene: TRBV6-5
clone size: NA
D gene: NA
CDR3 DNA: TGTGCCAGCCTTACAGGGAACACTGAAGCTTTCTTT
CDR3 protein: CASLTGNTEAFF

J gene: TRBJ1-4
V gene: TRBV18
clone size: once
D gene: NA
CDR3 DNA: TGTGCCAGCTCCCCGTCGGGAACTAATGAAAAACTGTTTTTT
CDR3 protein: CASSPSGTNEKLFF

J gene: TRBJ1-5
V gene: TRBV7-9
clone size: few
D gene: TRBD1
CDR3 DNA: TGTGCCAGCAGCTTCTCGACAGGGGGTCAGCCCCAGCATTTT
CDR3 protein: CASSFSTGGQPQHF

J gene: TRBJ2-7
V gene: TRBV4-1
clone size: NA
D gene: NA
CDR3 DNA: TGCGCCAGCAGCCAAGTGGCAGGGGCCAGCTCCTACGAGCAGTACTTC
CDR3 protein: CASSQVAGASSYEQYF

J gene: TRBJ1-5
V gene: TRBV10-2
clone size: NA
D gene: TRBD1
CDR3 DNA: TGCGCCAGCACCGAGGGGGCCTGGCAGCCCCAGCATTTT
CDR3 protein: CASTEGAWQPQHF

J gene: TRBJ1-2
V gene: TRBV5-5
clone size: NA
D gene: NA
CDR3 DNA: TGTGCCAGCAGCCTAGACAGATATGGCTACACCTTC
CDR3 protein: CASSLDRYGYTF

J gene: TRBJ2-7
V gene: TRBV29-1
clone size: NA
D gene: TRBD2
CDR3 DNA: TGCAGCGTTCAACCGGGACTAGAGCCCTACGAGCAGTACTTC
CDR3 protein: CSVQPGLEPYEQYF

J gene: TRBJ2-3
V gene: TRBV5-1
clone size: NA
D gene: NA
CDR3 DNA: TGCGCCAGCAAAGCAGATACAGGGCCAGATACGCAGTATTTT
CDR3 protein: CASKADTGPDTQYF

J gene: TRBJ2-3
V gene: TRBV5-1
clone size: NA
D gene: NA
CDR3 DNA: TGCGCCAGCAGCCTAACCACAGATACGCAGTATTTT
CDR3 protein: CASSLTTDTQYF

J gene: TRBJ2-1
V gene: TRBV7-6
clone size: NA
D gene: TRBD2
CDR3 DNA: TGTGCCAGCAGCCTCCCGGGGGGGCTTGGCAATGAGCAGTTCTTC
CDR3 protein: CASSLPGGLGNEQFF

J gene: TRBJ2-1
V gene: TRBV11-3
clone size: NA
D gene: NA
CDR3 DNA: TGTGCCAGCAGCTTCCTTATGGCTGAGCAGTTCTTC
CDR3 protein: CASSFLMAEQFF

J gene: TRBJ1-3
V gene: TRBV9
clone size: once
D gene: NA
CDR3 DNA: TGTGCCAGCAGCGTAGATTCTCCCGGGGACACCATATATTTT
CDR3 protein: CASSVDSPGDTIYF

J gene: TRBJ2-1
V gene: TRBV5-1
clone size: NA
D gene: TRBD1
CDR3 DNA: TGCGCCAGCAGCTCTCCGGGACAGGGCCTCGATGAGCAGTTCTTC
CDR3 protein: CASSSPGQGLDEQFF

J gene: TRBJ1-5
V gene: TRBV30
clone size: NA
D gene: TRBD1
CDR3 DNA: TGTGCCTGGAGCGTCGGAGGGGGCCTGGGTCAGCCCCAGCATTTT
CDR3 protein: CAWSVGGGLGQPQHF

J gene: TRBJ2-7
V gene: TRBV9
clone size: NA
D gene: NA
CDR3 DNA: TGTGCCAGCAGCGTAGGCGGAACCGGGGAGCAGTACTTC
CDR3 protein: CASSVGGTGEQYF

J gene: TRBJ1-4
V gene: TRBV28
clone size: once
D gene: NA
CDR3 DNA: TGTGCCAGCAGGGAACAGGGTCCTCGGGAAAAACTGTTTTTT
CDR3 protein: CASREQGPREKLFF

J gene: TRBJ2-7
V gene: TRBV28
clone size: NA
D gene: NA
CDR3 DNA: TGTGCCAGCAGTTATTATACGGGGAACTACGAGCAGTACTTC
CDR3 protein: CASSYYTGNYEQYF

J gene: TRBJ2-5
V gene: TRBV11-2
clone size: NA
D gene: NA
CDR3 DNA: TGTGCCAGCAGCCCCACGTCCGGAGAGACCCAGTACTTC
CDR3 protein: CASSPTSGETQYF

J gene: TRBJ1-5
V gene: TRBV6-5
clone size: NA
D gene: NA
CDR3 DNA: TGTGCCAGCAGTTACACCACAGGGAGCAATCAGCCCCAGCATTTT
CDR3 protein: CASSYTTGSNQPQHF

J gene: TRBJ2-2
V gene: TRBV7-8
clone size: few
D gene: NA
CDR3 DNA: TGTGCCAGCAGCCCGGGACTGTCTACCGGGGAGCTGTTTTTT
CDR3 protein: CASSPGLSTGELFF

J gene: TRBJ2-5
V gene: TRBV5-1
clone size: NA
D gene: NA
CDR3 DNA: TGCGCCAGCAGCTTGGATAGGTGGGAGAGTATAGAGACCCAGTACTTC
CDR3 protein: CASSLDRWESIETQYF

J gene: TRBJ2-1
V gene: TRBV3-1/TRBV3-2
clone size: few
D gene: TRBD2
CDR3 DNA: TGTGCCAGCAGCCCTAGCGGGAGATTTTGGAATGAGCAGTTCTTC
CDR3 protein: CASSPSGRFWNEQFF

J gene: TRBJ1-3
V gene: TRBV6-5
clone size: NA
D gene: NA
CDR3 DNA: TGTGCCAGTTCGGACAGCTCGTACACCATATATTTT
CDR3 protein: CASSDSSYTIYF

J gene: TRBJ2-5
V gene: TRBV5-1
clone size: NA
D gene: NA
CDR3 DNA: TGCGCCAGCAGCTTCAGGAACCAAGAGACCCAGTACTTC
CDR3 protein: CASSFRNQETQYF

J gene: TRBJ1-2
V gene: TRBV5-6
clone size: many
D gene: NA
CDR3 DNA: TGTGCCAGCAGCTACAGGGTTTCCTACACCTTC
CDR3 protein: CASSYRVSYTF

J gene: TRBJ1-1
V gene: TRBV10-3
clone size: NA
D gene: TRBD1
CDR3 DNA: TGTGCCATCAGTGAATCGACAGGGGTGTACACTGAAGCTTTCTTT
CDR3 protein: CAISESTGVYTEAFF

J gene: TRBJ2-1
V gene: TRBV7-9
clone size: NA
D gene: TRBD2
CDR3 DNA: TGTGCCAGCACCCTTCCTAGCGGGATAAGCAATGAGCAGTTCTTC
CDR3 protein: CASTLPSGISNEQFF

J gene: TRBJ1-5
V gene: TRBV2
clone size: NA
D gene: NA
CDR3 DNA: TGTGCCAGCAGTCAGGTTTATAGCAATCAGCCCCAGCATTTT
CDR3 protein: CASSQVYSNQPQHF

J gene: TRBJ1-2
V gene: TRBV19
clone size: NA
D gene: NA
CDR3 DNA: TGTGCCAGTAGTACGGGGTGGTACGGCTACACCTTC
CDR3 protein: CASSTGWYGYTF

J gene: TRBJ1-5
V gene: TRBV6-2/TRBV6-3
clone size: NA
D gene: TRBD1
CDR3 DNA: TGTGCCAGCAGTTACCCGATACCCCGTATAGGGGGCAGTCAGCCCCAGCATTTT
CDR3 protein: CASSYPIPRIGGSQPQHF

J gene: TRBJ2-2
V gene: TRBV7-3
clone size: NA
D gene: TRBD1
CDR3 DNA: TGTGCCAGCCCACCGGGACAGCTTAACACCGGGGAGCTGTTTTTT
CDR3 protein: CASPPGQLNTGELFF

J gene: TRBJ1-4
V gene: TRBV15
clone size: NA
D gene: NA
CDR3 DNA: TGTGCCACCAGTCGACAGGATGGGGAAAAACTGTTTTTT
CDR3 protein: CATSRQDGEKLFF

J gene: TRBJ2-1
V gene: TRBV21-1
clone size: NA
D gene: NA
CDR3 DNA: TGTGCCAGCAGCGATAGCTGCTCCTACAATGAGCAGTTCTTC
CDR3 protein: CASSDSCSYNEQFF

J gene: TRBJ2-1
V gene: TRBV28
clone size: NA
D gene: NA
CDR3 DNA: TGTGCCAGCAGTTTAACCCCCTGGGGTGCGGGCATATACAATGAGCAGTTCTTC
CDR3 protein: CASSLTPWGAGIYNEQFF

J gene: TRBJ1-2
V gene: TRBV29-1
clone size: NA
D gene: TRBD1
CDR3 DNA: TGCAGCGTTGCGGGAACGGGACAGGGGGTTAAAGGCTATGGCTACACCTTC
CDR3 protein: CSVAGTGQGVKGYGYTF

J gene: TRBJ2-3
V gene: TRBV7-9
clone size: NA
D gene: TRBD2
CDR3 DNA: TGTGCCGGCGCTCGGACTAGCGGGCGCACAGATACGCAGTATTTT
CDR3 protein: CAGARTSGRTDTQYF

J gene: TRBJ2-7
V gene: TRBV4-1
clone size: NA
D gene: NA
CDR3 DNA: TGCGCCAGCAGCCGGGACGCCCGACAGGAAACCTACGAGCAGTACTTC
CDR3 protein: CASSRDARQETYEQYF

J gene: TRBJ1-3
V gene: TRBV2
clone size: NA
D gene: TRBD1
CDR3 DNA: TGTGCCAGCAGTGAATTAGGAGGGGGCTTCTCTGGAAACACCATATATTTT
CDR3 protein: CASSELGGGFSGNTIYF

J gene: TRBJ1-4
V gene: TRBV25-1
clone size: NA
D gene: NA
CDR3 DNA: TGTGCCAGCAGTGGCAGGGGCCAAAATGAAAAACTGTTTTTT
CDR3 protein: CASSGRGQNEKLFF

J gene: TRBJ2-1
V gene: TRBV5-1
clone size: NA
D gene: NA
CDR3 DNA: TGCGCCAGCAGCGCCGCAACTAGCTACAATGAGCAGTTCTTC
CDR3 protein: CASSAATSYNEQFF

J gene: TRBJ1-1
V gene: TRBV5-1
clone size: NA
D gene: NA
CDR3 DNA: TGCGCCAGCAGCTTAGGTTCAGGGCAGAACACTGAAGCTTTCTTT
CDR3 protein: CASSLGSGQNTEAFF

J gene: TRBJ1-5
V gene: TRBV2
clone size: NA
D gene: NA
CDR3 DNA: TGTGCCAGCAGGGCAGATTATAGCAATCAGCCCCAGCATTTT
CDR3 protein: CASRADYSNQPQHF

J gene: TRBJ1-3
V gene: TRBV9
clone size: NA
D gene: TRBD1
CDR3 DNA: TGTGCCAGCAGCGTAGCTTCCGGACAGGGGGATTCTGGAAACACCATATATTTT
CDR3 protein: CASSVASGQGDSGNTIYF

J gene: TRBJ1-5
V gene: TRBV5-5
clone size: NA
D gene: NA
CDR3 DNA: TGTGCCAGCAGCTTAGGACGGACTTCTGGCAATCAGCCCCAGCATTTT
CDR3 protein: CASSLGRTSGNQPQHF

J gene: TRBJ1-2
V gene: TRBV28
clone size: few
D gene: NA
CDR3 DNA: TGTGCCAGCAGTTTATCGGACAGCGCTACCTATGGCTACACCTTC
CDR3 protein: CASSLSDSATYGYTF

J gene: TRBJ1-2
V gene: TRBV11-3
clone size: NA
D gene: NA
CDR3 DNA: TGTGCCAGCAGCTTAGTGGCGGGGGCTAACTATGGCTACACCTTC
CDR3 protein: CASSLVAGANYGYTF

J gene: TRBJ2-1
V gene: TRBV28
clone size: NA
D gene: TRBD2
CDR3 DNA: TGTGCCAGCAGTTCCGGGACTAGCTTCTTCGATGAGCAGTTCTTC
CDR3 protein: CASSSGTSFFDEQFF